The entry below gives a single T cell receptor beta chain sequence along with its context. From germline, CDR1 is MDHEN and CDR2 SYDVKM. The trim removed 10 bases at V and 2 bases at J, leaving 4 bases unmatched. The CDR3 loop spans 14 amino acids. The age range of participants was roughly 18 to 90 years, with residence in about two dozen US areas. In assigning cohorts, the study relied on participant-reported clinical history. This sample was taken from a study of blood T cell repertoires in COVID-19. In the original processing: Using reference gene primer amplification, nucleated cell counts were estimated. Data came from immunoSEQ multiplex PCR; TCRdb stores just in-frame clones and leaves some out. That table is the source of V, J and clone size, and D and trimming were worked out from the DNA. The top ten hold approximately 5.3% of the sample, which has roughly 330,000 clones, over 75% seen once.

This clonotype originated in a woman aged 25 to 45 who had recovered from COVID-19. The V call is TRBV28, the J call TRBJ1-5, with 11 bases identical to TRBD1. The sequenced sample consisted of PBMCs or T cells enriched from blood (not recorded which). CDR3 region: CATGQGGGNQPQHF. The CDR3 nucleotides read TGTGCCACGGGACAGGGGGGAGGCAATCAGCCCCAGCATTTT.